These T cell receptor beta chains were read from a single sample in a study of T-cell memory formation after mild COVID-19. TCRdb redid the calling of the 5' RACE reads with MiXCR, one entry per CDR3 protein. Of 300,000 or so distinct CDR3 sequences listed, about 15% were seen once; the top ten hold about a fifth. The sample taken for sequencing was PBMCs or a T cell subset sorted from them (not recorded which). The receptors were sampled from a man aged 18 to 30 who had mild COVID-19 (a few samples of this study predate the infection). Cell type and time point are not known. Both conserved end residues are part of each CDR3. D genes are given only for firm matches. Size is omitted from some rows. Given values are once, few, many or a class for expanded clones.

>TRBV5-5|TRBJ1-2|TRBD1|few
CASSGRGQIVSGYTF
TGTGCCAGCAGCGGTCGGGGACAGATCGTCTCTGGCTACACCTTC
>TRBV4-1|TRBJ1-1|TRBD1|many
CASSQDALRQGIEAFF
TGCGCCAGCAGCCAAGACGCGCTACGACAGGGGATTGAAGCTTTCTTT
>TRBV20-1|TRBJ2-1|NA|few
CSAEAPSSYNEQFF
TGCAGTGCGGAGGCCCCTAGCTCCTACAATGAGCAGTTCTTC
>TRBV12-3/TRBV12-4|TRBJ1-1|NA|few
CASTKDSREAFF
TGTGCCAGCACGAAGGACAGCCGAGAAGCTTTCTTT
>TRBV4-1|TRBJ1-1|TRBD1|few
CASRIGGSTEAFF
TGCGCCAGCAGGATAGGGGGCTCCACTGAAGCTTTCTTT
>TRBV20-1|TRBJ2-7|NA|few
CSAEGEDSRRDEQYF
TGCAGTGCCGAGGGTGAGGACAGCCGGAGGGACGAGCAGTACTTC
>TRBV3-1|TRBJ2-2|NA|many
CASSRGANTGELFF
TGTGCCAGCAGCCGGGGGGCGAACACCGGGGAGCTGTTTTTT
>TRBV5-1|TRBJ2-3|NA|NA
CASSHRQPNTDTQYF
TGCGCCAGCAGCCATCGACAGCCTAACACAGATACGCAGTATTTT
>TRBV12-3/TRBV12-4|TRBJ1-2|NA|NA
CASSRGSGYTF
TGTGCCAGCAGCCGAGGGAGCGGCTACACCTTC
>TRBV11-1|TRBJ2-1|NA|many
CASSPIWGKGNEQFF
TGTGCCAGCAGCCCGATCTGGGGGAAAGGCAATGAGCAGTTCTTC
>TRBV15|TRBJ2-4|NA|few
CATSRDGGEVQYF
TGTGCCACCAGCAGAGATGGTGGAGAGGTTCAGTACTTC